The 13 T cell receptor beta chains below all came from one sample that was sequenced in a study of cytomegalovirus exposure and HLA in healthy donors. Primers for the PCR totalled 60 Vbeta and 13 Jbeta. Profiling relied on immunoSEQ multiplex PCR, and the TCRdb table lists in-frame clones only, not all of them. The table includes some 170,000 clones, 75% to 90% detected once. What was sequenced was PBMCs. These receptors came from a man aged 25 to 40 in good health and CMV-seronegative.

This rearrangement joins TRBV5-6 to TRBJ2-7, with TRBD1 matching over 7 bases. Germline V gene data show CDR1 as SGHDT and CDR2 as YYEEEE. The length of the CDR3 is 15 residues. V lost 0 bases to trimming and J lost 0 bases; unmatched junction nucleotides: 3. Here the CDR3 reads CASSLADRDSYEQYF. The CDR3 nucleotides are TGTGCCAGCAGCTTGGCAGACAGGGACTCCTACGAGCAGTACTTC.

The chain employs TRBV28 and TRBJ1-2, with D unclear. This CDR3 comprises 17 residues. V was pared by 6 bases and J by 0 bases, with 20 bases between. Germline-derived CDR1 and CDR2 are MDHEN and SYDVKM. The CDR3 nucleotides read TGTGCCAGCAGCCCCCAAGGAGAACCATCAGCTAACTATGGCTACACCTTC. The encoded protein is CASSPQGEPSANYGYTF.

The table lists this clone with a count of one. CDR3 in DNA: TGTGCCAGCAGAGAAGACACTTCACCCCTCCACTTT. It yields the protein CASREDTSPLHF. The rearrangement uses TRBV6-6 and TRBJ1-6, with D unclear. Germline lookup yields CDR1 MNHNY and CDR2 SVGAGI (reference sequence). V gave up 6 bases and J gave up 9 bases, with 9 bases separating them. This CDR3 is built from 12 residues.

The chain combines TRBV11-2 with TRBJ2-7; D is possibly TRBD1 (6 bases). The germline gives CDR1 SGHAT, CDR2 FQNNGV. V was clipped by 5 bases and J by 0 bases, with 17 bases between them. The CDR3 runs to 16 residues. The CDR3 region is CASSPDGTTFSYEQYF. CDR3 nucleotide sequence: TGTGCCAGCAGCCCGGACGGGACAACCTTCTCCTACGAGCAGTACTTC.

This clone was recorded only once. This chain links TRBV2 with TRBJ2-1, with 9 bases matching TRBD2. Germline V gene sequence: CDR1 SNHLY, CDR2 FYNNEI. The CDR3 sequence is 16 residues long. V shed 4 bases, J shed 5 bases, and the junction held 9 bases outside the gene matches. CDR3 sequence: CASSGRARGGHNEQFF. DNA of the CDR3: TGTGCCAGCAGTGGGCGAGCGCGGGGGGGCCACAATGAGCAGTTCTTC.

The chain has TRBV2 and TRBJ1-3; D remains ambiguous. The CDR3 totals 17 residues. Germline V gene data show CDR1 as SNHLY and CDR2 as FYNNEI. V lost 3 bases, J lost 0 bases, and 15 bases lay in between. The CDR3 sequence: CASSDSSQPSSGNTIYF. As DNA, the CDR3 is TGTGCCAGCAGTGATAGTTCACAGCCCTCCTCTGGAAACACCATATATTTT. The variable domain in full, completed from reference TRBV2 and TRBJ1-3, reads EPEVTQTPSHQVTQMGQEVILRCVPISNHLYFYWYRQILGQKVEFLVSFYNNEISEKSEIFDDQFSVERPDGSNFTLKIRSTKLEDSAMYFCASSDSSQPSSGNTIYFGEGSWLTVV.

The V call is TRBV5-4, the J call TRBJ1-2; 7 bases align to TRBD1. Germline values: CDR1 SGHNT, CDR2 YYREEE (reference sequence). V lost 4 bases to trimming and J lost 2 bases; unmatched junction nucleotides: 8. This CDR3 comprises 15 residues. CDR3 in amino acids: CASSPGGGANYGYTF. CDR3 nucleotides: TGTGCCAGCAGCCCCGGAGGGGGCGCGAACTATGGCTACACCTTC.

The rearrangement uses TRBV5-4 and TRBJ2-5, with D uncertain. V lost 4 bases, J lost 5 bases, and 18 bases lay in between. CDR3 size: 15 residues. Germline V gives CDR1 SGHNT, CDR2 YYREEE (reference sequence). CDR3 residues: CASSPRITVGETQYF. DNA of the CDR3: TGTGCCAGCAGCCCCCGTATAACGGTCGGGGAGACCCAGTACTTC.

The rearrangement links TRBV27 to TRBJ1-2, with D maybe TRBD1 (5 bases). V was clipped by 6 bases and J by 9 bases, with 17 bases between them. This CDR3 region has 13 residues. CDR1 and CDR2 (germline): MNHEY, SMNVEV (reference sequence). CDR3 region: CASSLQGEQSYTF. In DNA form, the CDR3 reads TGTGCCAGCAGCTTACAAGGGGAACAAAGCTACACCTTC.

This rearrangement joins TRBV5-1 to TRBJ2-5; 9 bases line up with TRBD2. J was trimmed by 5 bases and V by 6 bases; bases with no gene match: 8. This CDR3 has 14 amino acids. The V gene's germline CDR1 is SGHRS and CDR2 YFSETQ. The CDR3 here is CASKGRGGLETQYF. The CDR3 nucleotides are TGCGCCAGCAAGGGGCGGGGGGGCCTGGAGACCCAGTACTTC. The full variable domain, completed using reference TRBV5-1 and TRBJ2-5, is KAGVTQTPRYLIKTRGQQVTLSCSPISGHRSVSWYQQTPGQGLQFLFEYFSETQRNKGNFPGRFSGRQFSNSRSEMNVSTLELGDSALYLCASKGRGGLETQYFGPGTRLLVL.

The chain uses TRBV18 and TRBJ1-1; D is ambiguous. The CDR3 spans 16 residues. Trimming removed 3 bases from V and 2 bases from J, with 16 bases in between. In germline, CDR1 is KGHSH, CDR2 LQKENI. The CDR3 reads CASSPLPGPSNTEAFF. The DNA for the CDR3 is TGTGCCAGCTCACCTTTACCTGGGCCATCTAACACTGAAGCTTTCTTT.

This chain joins TRBV7-9 and TRBJ1-4; TRBD1 matches at 8 bases. CDR1 and CDR2 from the germline V gene are SEHNR and FQNEAQ (reference sequence). There are 14 residues in the CDR3. The ends lost 5 bases at V and 8 bases at J; junction bases unmatched: 7. This CDR3 is CASSRTGSKEKLFF. DNA for the CDR3: TGTGCCAGCAGCCGGACAGGGAGTAAGGAAAAACTGTTTTTT.

V is TRBV7-2 and J is TRBJ1-4; possible D gene TRBD1, 5 bases. The CDR3 runs 14 residues. Germline assignment: CDR1 SGHTA and CDR2 FQGNSA. V was clipped by 10 bases and J by 7 bases, with 19 bases between them. CDR3 sequence reads: CATSGLLKGEKLFF. CDR3 nucleotides: TGTGCCACTTCGGGACTCCTAAAGGGTGAAAAACTGTTTTTT.